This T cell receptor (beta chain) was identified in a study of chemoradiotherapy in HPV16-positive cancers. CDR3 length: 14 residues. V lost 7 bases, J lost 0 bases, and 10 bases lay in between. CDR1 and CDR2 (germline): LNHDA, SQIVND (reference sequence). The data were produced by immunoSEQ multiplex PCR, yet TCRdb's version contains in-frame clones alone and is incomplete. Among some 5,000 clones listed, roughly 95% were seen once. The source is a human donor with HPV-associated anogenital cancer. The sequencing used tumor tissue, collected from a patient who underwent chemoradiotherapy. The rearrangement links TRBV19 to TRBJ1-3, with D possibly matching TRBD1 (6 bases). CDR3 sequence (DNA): TGTGCCAGTACCACGGACAGCTCTGGAAACACCATATATTTT. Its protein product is CASTTDSSGNTIYF.